The clone carrying this T cell receptor (beta chain) showed up just a few times. The data were obtained in a study of blood T cell repertoires in COVID-19. V lost 3 bases and J 5 bases, leaving 5 bases between the germline ends. The V gene's germline CDR1 is KGHSY and CDR2 FQNENV. CDR3 length: 11 amino acids. As originally analysed: The assay estimated nucleated cells by amplifying reference gene primers. TCRdb's table, derived via immunoSEQ multiplex PCR, lists solely in-frame clones and lacks some. The V and J calls and clone size come from that table; D and trimming were worked out from the DNA. The sample lists about 60,000 clones, 75% to 80% occurring once.

Sequencing was performed on peripheral blood. The chain couples TRBV16 to TRBJ2-7; D gene uncertain. The sequence came from a man in his fifties or sixties with active or convalescent COVID-19. CDR3 coding DNA: TGTGCCAGCAGCCATAATAACGAGCAGTACTTC. Amino acids: CASSHNNEQYF.